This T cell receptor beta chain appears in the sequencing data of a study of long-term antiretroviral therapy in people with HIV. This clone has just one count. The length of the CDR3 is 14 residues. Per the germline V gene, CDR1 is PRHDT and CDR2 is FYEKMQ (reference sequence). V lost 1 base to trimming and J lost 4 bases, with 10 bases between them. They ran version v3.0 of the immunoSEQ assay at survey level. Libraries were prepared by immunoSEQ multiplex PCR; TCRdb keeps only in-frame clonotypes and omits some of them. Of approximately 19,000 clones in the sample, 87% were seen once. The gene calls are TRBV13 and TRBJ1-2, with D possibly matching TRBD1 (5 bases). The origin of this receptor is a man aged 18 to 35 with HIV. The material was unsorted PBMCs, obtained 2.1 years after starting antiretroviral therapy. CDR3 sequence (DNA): TGTGCCAGCAGCTTAGCCGGAGGGGTCTATGGCTACACCTTC. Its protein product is CASSLAGGVYGYTF.